Below, one TCR beta chain is given with its context. The sample originates from a study of PD-L1 blockade in urothelial cancer. Looking at the study overall: Most patients, about 85% of the roughly 30, were males with bladder-origin cancer. Prior regimens of chemotherapy numbered 0 to 3 per patient. Median blood clonality was roughly 0.074, with about 80,000 unique TCRs.

The study collected 1 to 8 samples per patient, pretreatment and on-treatment. The CDR3 consists of 15 residues. The germline gives CDR1 SQVTM, CDR2 ANQGSEA. V was clipped by 2 bases and J by 7 bases; unmatched bases: 12. Produced via immunoSEQ multiplex PCR; TCRdb's table is partial and in-frame only. The repertoire holds about 44,000 clones, with roughly 78% as singletons. This sequence was found in a man in his 70s with urothelial cancer. The rearrangement joins TRBV29-1 to TRBJ2-3; 7 positions agree with TRBD1. Sequences were derived from PBMCs, sampled around atezolizumab (anti-PD-L1) treatment. The CDR3 DNA follows: TGCAGCGTTGAAAGTGGGACGGGACAGCCTTATACGCAGTATTTT. Translating gives CSVESGTGQPYTQYF.